This TCR beta chain was documented in a study of cytomegalovirus exposure and HLA in healthy donors. Findings of the study overall: An Asian-associated ancestry cluster reportedly showed fewer N-insertions than the approximately 650-donor mean in a later analysis.

The ends lost 5 bases at V and 7 bases at J; junction bases unmatched: 12. Germline loops: CDR1 SGHTA, CDR2 FQGNSA. The CDR3 length is 16 residues. A word on this clone: The antigen is unknown.

Vbeta (60) and Jbeta (13) primers were used in the PCR. Using immunoSEQ multiplex PCR, the repertoire was profiled, and TCRdb retains in-frame clones only, with some absent. The table records under 45,000 clones, 60% to 85% of them present only once. Sequenced material: PBMCs. The chain carries TRBV7-2 and TRBJ2-1, with 9 positions matching TRBD1. The TCR was taken from a man aged 25-45 years in good health and CMV-seronegative. The CDR3 region has the DNA TGTGCCAGCAGCCGTCGACAGGGGGATTTGTGGAATGAGCAGTTCTTC. Protein product: CASSRRQGDLWNEQFF.